These 28 T cell receptor beta chains came from one sample sequenced in a study of tissue T cells after allogeneic stem cell transplantation. Clones were sequenced by immunoSEQ multiplex PCR, and TCRdb holds only the in-frame ones, with some missing. The sample has thousands of clones, about three fifths seen once; the top ten hold 3% to 3.5%. Sequencing was done on a sample of gut tissue. These receptor sequences come from a female BALB/c mouse in good health. This mouse strain has H2-d as its MHC haplotype.

This clone was counted only a few times. Gene names are the mouse ones. The read comes to an end 1 residue before the CDR3 does, leaving the germline J gene to fill in the end. The chain uses TRBV14 and TRBJ2-7; TRBD1 matches at 10 bases. The CDR3 is made up of 14 amino acids. V gave up 6 bases and J gave up 2 bases; unmatched junction bases: 5. Germline CDR1 reads SGHDT; CDR2 reads FRDEAV. CDR3 bases read: TGTGCCAGCACCGCCGGGACAGGGGCCTATGAACAGTAC. Translating it yields CASTAGTGAYEQY. The CDR3, in full, reads CASTAGTGAYEQYF.

A remark on this clone: Genes and germline are mouse. The read comes to an end 1 residue before the CDR3 does, leaving the germline J gene to fill in the end. The chain couples TRBV13-2 to TRBJ2-4; 7 bases match TRBD1. From germline, CDR1 is NNHNN and CDR2 SYGAGS (reference sequence). The ends lost 0 bases at V and 2 bases at J; junction bases unmatched: 3. CDR3 size: 15 residues. The CDR3 sequence is CASGDAQGDQNTLYF. The CDR3 bases that were read are TGTGCCAGCGGTGATGCCCAGGGGGATCAAAACACCTTGTAC.

Comments on this clone: The genes are named according to mouse. With the read ending 1 residue before the CDR3 end, the germline J gene is used to fill in that end. The chain joins TRBV5 to TRBJ2-2; 8 positions match TRBD2. V shed 0 bases and J 0 bases; nucleotides not matched to a gene: 3. The CDR3 is 17 residues long. CDR1 LGHNA and CDR2 YNLKQL come from the germline V gene (reference sequence). Partial CDR3 DNA: TGTGCCAGCAGCCAAGATCTGGGGGGCCCAAACACCGGGCAGCTCTAC. Its protein product is CASSQDLGGPNTGQLY. Given in full, the CDR3 is CASSQDLGGPNTGQLYF.

The table lists this clone with a count of one. Gene names are the mouse ones. Coverage ceases 1 residue before the CDR3 finishes, and the germline J gene fills in the end. The J gene is TRBJ2-7, the V gene TRBV13-2; 7 bases align to TRBD2. CDR3 length: 15 amino acids. CDR1 NNHNN and CDR2 SYGAGS come from the germline V gene (reference sequence). V was clipped by 1 base and J by 3 bases; unmatched bases: 7. This chain's CDR3 is CASGDRLGVLYEQYF. The CDR3 DNA, read in part, is TGTGCCAGCGGTGATCGGCTGGGGGTCCTCTATGAACAGTAC.

This clone was found a few times. Gene names and germline refer to mouse. CDR3 loop: CASSIGNYEQYF. CDR3 DNA (partial): TGTGCCAGCAGTATTGGCAACTATGAACAGTAC. This chain links TRBV19 with TRBJ2-7; D not resolved. The DNA ends 1 residue before the CDR3 does, and the rest of the CDR3 is filled in from the germline J gene. This CDR3 region has 12 residues. V was pared by 2 bases and J by 3 bases, with 6 bases between. Germline CDR1 and CDR2: FNHDT and SITEND (reference sequence). Full variable domain (outside the CDR3, taken from reference TRBV19 and TRBJ2-7): GGIITQTPKFLIGQEGQKLTLKCQQNFNHDTMYWYRQDSGKGLRLIYYSITENDLQKGDLSEGYDASREKKSSFSLTVTSAQKNEMAVFLCASSIGNYEQYFGPGTRLTVL.

A remark on this clone: Genes and germline come from the mouse. Read data end 1 residue before the CDR3 end; the end is taken from the germline J gene. This rearrangement joins TRBV19 to TRBJ2-4; D may be TRBD1 (7 bases). This CDR3 has 13 amino acids. From germline, CDR1 is FNHDT and CDR2 SITEND (reference sequence). Trimming removed 3 bases from V and 3 bases from J, with 8 bases in between. The CDR3 sequence: CASSTGGQNTLYF. CDR3 DNA (partial): TGTGCCAGCAGTACAGGGGGGCAAAACACCTTGTAC.

Remarks on this clone: Mouse gene names and germline throughout. The read stops 1 residue short of the end of the CDR3; the missing end is completed from the germline J gene. The chain couples TRBV2 to TRBJ2-7, with 10 bases lining up with TRBD2. This CDR3 spans 15 amino acids. The V gene end was trimmed by 1 base and the J gene end by 6 bases; junction bases not matched to a gene: 6. CDR1 LGHNA and CDR2 YSYQKL come from the germline V gene. Partial CDR3 DNA: TGTGCCAGCAGCCAAGGTACCTGGGGGGGCGGTGAACAGTAC. Residues: CASSQGTWGGGEQY. The CDR3, in full, reads CASSQGTWGGGEQYF.

About this clone: Each gene name is a mouse one. The read terminates 1 residue before the CDR3 end, so the remaining end is supplied by the germline J gene. This chain connects TRBV13-2 to TRBJ2-3, with TRBD1 as a possible D gene (5 bases). This CDR3 spans 16 amino acids. CDR1 NNHNN and CDR2 SYGAGS come from the germline V gene (reference sequence). V was trimmed by 0 bases and J by 3 bases, leaving 14 bases between them. Partial CDR3 DNA: TGTGCCAGCGGTGATGCACCGGGGAAGGGGGCAGAAACGCTGTAT. It encodes CASGDAPGKGAETLY. The full CDR3 protein is CASGDAPGKGAETLYF.

Regarding this clone: Gene names are mouse gene names. The read gets to within 1 residue of the CDR3 end, and the germline J gene fills in the rest. The V and J genes are TRBV12-1 and TRBJ2-2; 7 bases fit TRBD1. V shed 1 base, J shed 2 bases, and the junction held 3 bases outside the gene matches. The germline V gene encodes CDR1 SGHSN and CDR2 HYEKVE. This CDR3 has 15 amino acids. The CDR3 DNA, read in part, is TGTGCCAGCTCTCTTCCACAGGGGAACACCGGGCAGCTCTAC. Its protein product is CASSLPQGNTGQLY. The complete CDR3 reads CASSLPQGNTGQLYF.

On this clone: Gene names and germline match the mouse. The read comes to an end 1 residue before the CDR3 does, leaving the germline J gene to fill in the end. This chain links TRBV5 with TRBJ2-4; TRBD1 agrees at 7 bases. The V gene end was trimmed by 0 bases and the J gene end by 2 bases; junction bases not matched to a gene: 8. The CDR3 sequence is 17 residues long. Germline lookup yields CDR1 LGHNA and CDR2 YNLKQL (reference sequence). CDR3 in amino acids: CASSQDSRQGDQNTLYF. The sequenced CDR3 bases are TGTGCCAGCAGCCAAGATTCAAGACAGGGCGATCAAAACACCTTGTAC.

This clone was detected only a few times. Gene and germline names: mouse. Read data end 1 residue before the CDR3 end; the end is taken from the germline J gene. The genes are TRBV4 and TRBJ2-7; 7 nucleotides match TRBD1. The CDR3 is 14 amino acids. J was trimmed by 4 bases and V by 4 bases; bases with no gene match: 7. CDR1 and CDR2 (germline): LGHDT, YNNKQL (reference sequence). CDR3 DNA (partial): TGTGCCAGCAGCTTGAGACCGGGACAGTATGAACAGTAC. Translation: CASSLRPGQYEQY. The full CDR3 protein is CASSLRPGQYEQYF.

Note on this clone: Germline and genes: mouse. The observed sequence ends 1 residue before the CDR3 terminus, with the missing tail filled in from the germline J gene. The chain recombines TRBV5 with TRBJ1-1, with D perhaps matching TRBD1 (6 bases). The CDR3 runs 14 residues. V lost 1 base to trimming and J lost 4 bases, with 10 bases between them. Germline loops: CDR1 LGHNA, CDR2 YNLKQL (reference sequence). CDR3 DNA (partial): TGTGCCAGCAGCCAAGTCAGGGGAAGCACAGAAGTCTTC. Translating it yields CASSQVRGSTEVF. The whole CDR3 sequence is CASSQVRGSTEVFF.

In regard to this clone: Each gene name is a mouse one. The sequenced CDR3 bases are TGTGGTGCTAGGAGGCAGGGGGCCGGGCAGCTCTAC. Translating gives CGARRQGAGQLY. The whole CDR3 is CGARRQGAGQLYF. This chain links TRBV20 with TRBJ2-2; TRBD1 aligns across 7 bases. Read coverage stops 1 residue before the CDR3 terminus; the germline J gene supplies the remainder. Germline assignment: CDR1 GFQATS and CDR2 STVNSAI. This CDR3 region has 13 residues. Trimming took 2 bases from V and 6 from J; bases not matched to a gene: 3.

Regarding this clone: Genes and germline are mouse. The CDR3 end is not reached by the read, which stops 1 residue before it; the germline J gene fills it in. The V gene is TRBV12-1, the J gene TRBJ2-7; D gene unclear. Germline V CDR1 and CDR2: SGHSN, HYEKVE. The length of the CDR3 is 10 residues. V lost 0 bases and J 7 bases, leaving 3 bases between the germline ends. CDR3 DNA (partial): TGTGCCAGCTCTCTCGACGAACAGTAC. It specifies CASSLDEQY. The entire CDR3 sequence reads CASSLDEQYF.

This clone has just one count. Any gene name here is a mouse gene name. The CDR3: CASSAHRGGNSDYTF. CDR3 DNA (partial): TGTGCCAGCAGTGCCCACAGGGGAGGGAACTCCGACTACACC. The V call is TRBV19, the J call TRBJ1-2, with 7 positions matching TRBD1. The CDR3 extends 1 residue past the end of the read, so its final part is completed from the germline J gene. Unmatched junction bases numbered 8, after V lost 4 bases and J lost 2 bases. Germline V gene data show CDR1 as FNHDT and CDR2 as SITEND (reference sequence). This CDR3 region has 15 residues.

This clone was recorded a few times. The listed genes are named as in mouse. Read coverage stops 1 residue before the CDR3 terminus; the germline J gene supplies the remainder. The V and J genes are TRBV19 and TRBJ2-4, with a possible D match to TRBD2 (5 bases). The CDR3 has 14 residues. In germline, CDR1 is FNHDT, CDR2 SITEND (reference sequence). Trimming shortened V by 4 bases and J by 2 bases, and 11 bases separated the two germline ends. Here the CDR3 reads CASSPNWPQNTLYF. The part of the CDR3 DNA that was read is TGTGCCAGCAGTCCCAACTGGCCTCAAAACACCTTGTAC.

As regards this clone: The gene names given are mouse names. The sequence runs out 1 residue before the end of the CDR3; the remainder is reconstructed from the germline J gene. This chain joins TRBV16 and TRBJ2-7; D not resolved. This CDR3 has 11 amino acids. The germline gives CDR1 SGHSA, CDR2 FRNQAP. The V and J ends lost 2 bases and 3 bases respectively, with 2 bases between them. CDR3 protein: CASSLFYEQYF. The CDR3 DNA, read in part, is TGTGCAAGCAGCTTATTCTATGAACAGTAC.

Concerning this clone: Gene and germline names: mouse. Coverage ceases 1 residue before the CDR3 finishes, and the germline J gene fills in the end. The chain carries TRBV9 and TRBJ1-1; a weak D match, TRBD1 (5 bases). TRBV9 constitutes a pseudogene. The CDR3 has 15 amino acids. V was clipped by 1 base and J by 6 bases, with 15 bases between them. CDR3 bases read: TGTGCCAGAAGCTTAGAGGGCAGGGCTCACCCAGAAGTCTTC. Translation gives CARSLEGRAHPEVF. The whole CDR3 sequence is CARSLEGRAHPEVFF.

Only a few counts were recorded for this clone. Gene names refer to mouse genes. The read stops 1 residue short of the end of the CDR3; the missing end is completed from the germline J gene. V and J are TRBV1 and TRBJ1-4; D possibly corresponds to TRBD1 (6 bases). CDR3 size: 15 residues. V shed 4 bases and J shed 0 bases, with 9 bases lying between them. CDR1 NSQYPW and CDR2 LRSPGD come from the germline V gene (reference sequence). The CDR3 DNA, read in part, is TGCACCTGCAGTGGGGGACAAATTTCCAACGAAAGATTATTT. It yields the protein CTCSGGQISNERLF. The entire CDR3 sequence reads CTCSGGQISNERLFF.

About this clone: Mouse gene names apply. Coverage ceases 1 residue before the CDR3 finishes, and the germline J gene fills in the end. The chain is built from TRBV16 and TRBJ2-7; D remains ambiguous. V gave up 5 bases and J gave up 4 bases, with 9 bases separating them. The CDR3 loop spans 12 amino acids. The germline CDR1 and CDR2 sequences are SGHSA and FRNQAP. CDR3 sequence: CASSALAYEQYF. The CDR3 bases that were read are TGTGCAAGCAGCGCCCTCGCTTATGAACAGTAC. The full variable domain, with the rest looked up from reference TRBV16 and TRBJ2-7, is NAGVIQTPRHKVTGKGQEATLWCEPISGHSAVFWYRQTIVQGLEFLTYFRNQAPIDDSGMPKERFSAQMPNQSHSTLKIQSTQPQDSAVYLCASSALAYEQYFGPGTRLTVL.

This clone was recorded a few times. Gene and germline names: mouse. The read gets to within 1 residue of the CDR3 end, and the germline J gene fills in the rest. The chain links TRBV13-1 to TRBJ2-4; D is unresolved. The V end lost 0 bases, the J end lost 0 bases, and 5 bases lay between the germline ends. The CDR3 consists of 14 residues. From germline, CDR1 is NSHNY and CDR2 SYGAGN. CDR3 bases read: TGTGCCAGCAGTGATGACAGAAGTCAAAACACCTTGTAC. This encodes CASSDDRSQNTLY. The entire CDR3 protein reads CASSDDRSQNTLYF.

This clone was seen a handful of times. Any gene name here is a mouse gene name. Read sequence stops 1 residue before the CDR3 end, and the germline J gene provides the missing end. The V gene is TRBV29, the J gene TRBJ1-5, with 8 bases aligning to TRBD1. The V gene's germline CDR1 is MSHET and CDR2 SYDVDS. Trimming at V came to 4 bases and at J to 3 bases, leaving 5 bases not matched to a gene. CDR3 length: 15 amino acids. The DNA read from the CDR3 is TGTGCTAGCAGTTCCACCACAGGGGGCAACCAGGCTCCGCTT. This encodes CASSSTTGGNQAPL. The full CDR3 is CASSSTTGGNQAPLF.

This clone showed up just once. Gene names are the mouse ones. Coverage ceases 1 residue before the CDR3 finishes, and the germline J gene fills in the end. The V and J genes are TRBV31 and TRBJ2-3; the match to TRBD2 covers 10 bases. The ends lost 0 bases at V and 0 bases at J; junction bases unmatched: 3. The CDR3 is made up of 16 amino acids. The germline V gene encodes CDR1 GKSSPN and CDR2 SITVG. The CDR3: CAWSLPDWGSAETLYF. CDR3 DNA, as far as it was read: TGTGCCTGGAGTCTACCGGACTGGGGGAGTGCAGAAACGCTGTAT. The full variable domain, completed using reference TRBV31 and TRBJ2-3, is AQTIHQWPVAEIKAVGSPLSLGCTIKGKSSPNLYWYWQATGGTLQQLFYSITVGQVESVVQLNLSASRPKDDQFILSTEKLLLSHSGFYLCAWSLPDWGSAETLYFGSGTRLTVL.

For this clone: Gene names and germline match the mouse. Sequencing ends 1 residue short of the CDR3 end; the germline J gene provides the rest. The chain employs TRBV31 and TRBJ2-1, with 9 bases identical to TRBD2. The junction had 3 bases not matched to a gene; V was cut back by 2 bases and J by 4 bases. CDR1 is GKSSPN, CDR2 SITVG, per germline. This CDR3 is built from 14 residues. Partial CDR3 DNA: TGTGCCTGGAGTTCTGGGGGGGTTTATGCTGAGCAGTTC. This sequence encodes CAWSSGGVYAEQF. The full CDR3 is CAWSSGGVYAEQFF.

Notes on this clone: The gene symbols are mouse symbols. The read finishes 1 residue shy of the CDR3 end, and the germline J gene is used to complete it. The rearrangement links TRBV24 to TRBJ2-5; 8 nucleotides align to TRBD2. Trimming removed 7 bases from V and 5 bases from J; junction bases left unmatched: 5. The CDR3 runs 13 residues. Per germline, CDR1 KGHTA and CDR2 FRNEEI. The CDR3 sequence: CASIRGGRDTQYF. The CDR3 DNA, read in part, is TGTGCCAGCATAAGGGGGGGGCGAGACACCCAGTAC.

Remarks on this clone: Here the gene names and germline are mouse. The read halts 1 residue ahead of the CDR3 end, with the missing end drawn from the germline J gene. V is TRBV29 and J is TRBJ2-2, with TRBD1 matching over 9 bases. The CDR3 is 16 amino acids. The V segment lost 3 bases and the J segment 2 bases; nucleotides outside the gene matches: 4. Per the germline V gene, CDR1 is MSHET and CDR2 is SYDVDS. The CDR3 loop is CASSFPGTGNTGQLYF. The DNA read from the CDR3 is TGTGCTAGCAGTTTCCCCGGGACAGGGAACACCGGGCAGCTCTAC.

Notes on this clone: Gene labels here are mouse ones. The CDR3 spells CASSDEGESAETLYF. The sequenced part of the CDR3 DNA is TGTGCCAGCAGTGATGAAGGGGAGAGTGCAGAAACGCTGTAT. The gene calls are TRBV13-3 and TRBJ2-3; D might be TRBD1 (5 bases). Read sequence stops 1 residue before the CDR3 end, and the germline J gene provides the missing end. V was clipped by 0 bases and J by 0 bases, with 8 bases between them. Germline CDR1 and CDR2: NNHDY and SYVADS. This CDR3 is 15 amino acids long.

Note on this clone: Gene names and germline refer to mouse. The read terminates 1 residue ahead of where the CDR3 ends, so the germline J gene completes it. The gene calls are TRBV13-1 and TRBJ2-2; 8 nucleotides line up with TRBD1. V lost 2 bases and J lost 3; bases outside the gene matches: 0. Germline CDR1 is NSHNY and CDR2 is SYGAGN. The CDR3 loop spans 14 amino acids. The sequenced CDR3 bases are TGTGCCAGCAGTGAGGACAGGGACACCGGGCAGCTCTAC. Amino acid sequence: CASSEDRDTGQLY. The full CDR3 reads CASSEDRDTGQLYF.